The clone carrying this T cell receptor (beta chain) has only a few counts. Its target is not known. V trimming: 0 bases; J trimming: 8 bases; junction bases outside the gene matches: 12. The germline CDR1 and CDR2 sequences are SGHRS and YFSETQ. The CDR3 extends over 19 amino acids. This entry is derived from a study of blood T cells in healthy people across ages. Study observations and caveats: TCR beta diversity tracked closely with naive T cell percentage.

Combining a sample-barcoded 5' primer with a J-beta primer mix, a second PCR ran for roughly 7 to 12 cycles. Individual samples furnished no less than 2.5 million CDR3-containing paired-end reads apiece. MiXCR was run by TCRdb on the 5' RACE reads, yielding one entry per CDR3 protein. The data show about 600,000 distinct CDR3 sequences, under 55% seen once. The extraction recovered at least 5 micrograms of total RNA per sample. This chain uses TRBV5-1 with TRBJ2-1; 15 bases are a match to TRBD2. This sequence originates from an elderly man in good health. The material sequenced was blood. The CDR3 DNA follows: TGCGCCAGCAGCTTGGCCGCACGGACTAGCGGGGGGGCCATCTATGAGCAGTTCTTC. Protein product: CASSLAARTSGGAIYEQFF.